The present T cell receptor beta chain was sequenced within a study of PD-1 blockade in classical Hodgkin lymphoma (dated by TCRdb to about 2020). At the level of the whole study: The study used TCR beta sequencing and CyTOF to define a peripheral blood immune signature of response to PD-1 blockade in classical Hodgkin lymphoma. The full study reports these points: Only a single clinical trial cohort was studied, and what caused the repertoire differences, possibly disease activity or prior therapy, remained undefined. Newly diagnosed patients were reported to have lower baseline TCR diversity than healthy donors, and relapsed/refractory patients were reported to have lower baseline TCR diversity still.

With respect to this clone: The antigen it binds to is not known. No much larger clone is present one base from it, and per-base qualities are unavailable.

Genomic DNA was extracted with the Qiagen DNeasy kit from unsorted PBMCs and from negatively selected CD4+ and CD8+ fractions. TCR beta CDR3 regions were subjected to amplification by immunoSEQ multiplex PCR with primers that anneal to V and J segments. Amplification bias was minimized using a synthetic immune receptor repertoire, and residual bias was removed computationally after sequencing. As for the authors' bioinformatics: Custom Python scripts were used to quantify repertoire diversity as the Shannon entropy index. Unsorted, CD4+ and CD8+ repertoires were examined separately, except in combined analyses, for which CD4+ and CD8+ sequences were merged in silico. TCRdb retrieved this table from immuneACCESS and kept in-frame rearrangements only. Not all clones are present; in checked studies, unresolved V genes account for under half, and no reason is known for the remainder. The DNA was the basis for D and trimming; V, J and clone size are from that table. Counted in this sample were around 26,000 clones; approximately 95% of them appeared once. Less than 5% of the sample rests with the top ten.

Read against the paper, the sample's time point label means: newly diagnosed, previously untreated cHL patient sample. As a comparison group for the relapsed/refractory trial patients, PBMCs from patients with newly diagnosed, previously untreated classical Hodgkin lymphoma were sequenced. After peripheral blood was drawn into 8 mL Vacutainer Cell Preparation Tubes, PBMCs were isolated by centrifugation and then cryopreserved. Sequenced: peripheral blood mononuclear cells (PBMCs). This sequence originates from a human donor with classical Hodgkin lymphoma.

The DNA sequence is as follows: TGTGCCAGCAGGGGGGGGTTAAATTCACCCCTCCACTTT. Its translation reads: CASRGGLNSPLHF. The rearrangement joined TRBV2 to TRBJ1-6; TRBD1 could be the D gene, as 5 bases match. The CDR3, cysteine through phenylalanine, is 13 amino acids long. Only the CDR3 DNA is retained, 39 bases long and in frame from the first base. In the germline V gene, CDR1 corresponds to SNHLY and CDR2 to FYNNEI. A distance of 10 bases separates the germline ends of V and J, which lose 6 bases and 7 bases respectively.